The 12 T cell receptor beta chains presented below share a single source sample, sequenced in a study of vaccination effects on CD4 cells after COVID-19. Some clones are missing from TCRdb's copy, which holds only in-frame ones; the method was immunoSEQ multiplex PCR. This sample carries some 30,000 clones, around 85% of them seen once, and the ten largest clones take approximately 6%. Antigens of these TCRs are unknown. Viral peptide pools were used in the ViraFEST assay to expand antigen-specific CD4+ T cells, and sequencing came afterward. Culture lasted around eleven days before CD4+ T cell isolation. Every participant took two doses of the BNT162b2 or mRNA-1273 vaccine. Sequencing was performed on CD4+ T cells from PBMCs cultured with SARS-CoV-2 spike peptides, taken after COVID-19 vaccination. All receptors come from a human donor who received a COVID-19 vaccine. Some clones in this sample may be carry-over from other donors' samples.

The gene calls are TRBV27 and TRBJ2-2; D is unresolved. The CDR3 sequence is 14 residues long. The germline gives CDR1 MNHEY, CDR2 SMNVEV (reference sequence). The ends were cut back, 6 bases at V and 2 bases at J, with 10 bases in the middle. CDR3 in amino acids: CASSLIRNTGELFF. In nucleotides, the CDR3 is TGTGCCAGCAGCCTTATTAGAAACACCGGGGAGCTGTTTTTT.

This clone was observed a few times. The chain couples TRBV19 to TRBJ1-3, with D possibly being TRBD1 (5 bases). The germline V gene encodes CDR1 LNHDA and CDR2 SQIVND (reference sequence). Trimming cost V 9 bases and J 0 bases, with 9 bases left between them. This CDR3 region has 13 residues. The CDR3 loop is CASTGTSGNTIYF. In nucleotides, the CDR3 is TGTGCCAGCACAGGCACCTCTGGAAACACCATATATTTT.

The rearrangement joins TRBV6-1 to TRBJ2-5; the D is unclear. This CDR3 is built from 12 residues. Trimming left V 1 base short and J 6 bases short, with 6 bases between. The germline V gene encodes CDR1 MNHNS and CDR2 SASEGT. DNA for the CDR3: TGTGCCAGCAGTGAAGGCTGGAAGACCCAGTACTTC. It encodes CASSEGWKTQYF.

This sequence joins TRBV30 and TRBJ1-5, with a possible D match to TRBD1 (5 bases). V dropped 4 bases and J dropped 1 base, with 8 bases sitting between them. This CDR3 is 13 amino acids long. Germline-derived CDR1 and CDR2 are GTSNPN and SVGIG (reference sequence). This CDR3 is CAWNGGSNQPQHF. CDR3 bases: TGTGCCTGGAACGGGGGAAGCAATCAGCCCCAGCATTTT.

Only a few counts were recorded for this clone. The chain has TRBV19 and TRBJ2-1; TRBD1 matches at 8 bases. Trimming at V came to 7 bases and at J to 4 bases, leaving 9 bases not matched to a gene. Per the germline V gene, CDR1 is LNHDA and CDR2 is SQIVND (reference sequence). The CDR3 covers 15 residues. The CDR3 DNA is TGTGCCAGTAATTTCGGGGGACAGGTATACAATGAGCAGTTCTTC. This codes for CASNFGGQVYNEQFF. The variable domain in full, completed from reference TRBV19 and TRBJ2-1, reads DGGITQSPKYLFRKEGQNVTLSCEQNLNHDAMYWYRQDPGQGLRLIYYSQIVNDFQKGDIAEGYSVSREKKESFPLTVTSAQKNPTAFYLCASNFGGQVYNEQFFGPGTRLTVL.

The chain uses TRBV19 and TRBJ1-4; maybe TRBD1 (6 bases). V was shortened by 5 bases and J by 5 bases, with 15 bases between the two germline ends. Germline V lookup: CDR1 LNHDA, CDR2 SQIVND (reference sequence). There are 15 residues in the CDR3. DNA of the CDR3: TGTGCCAGTAGTCCAGGACAGTGGGGGAATGAAAAACTGTTTTTT. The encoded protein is CASSPGQWGNEKLFF. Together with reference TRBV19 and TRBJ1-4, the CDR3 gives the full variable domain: DGGITQSPKYLFRKEGQNVTLSCEQNLNHDAMYWYRQDPGQGLRLIYYSQIVNDFQKGDIAEGYSVSREKKESFPLTVTSAQKNPTAFYLCASSPGQWGNEKLFFGSGTQLSVL.

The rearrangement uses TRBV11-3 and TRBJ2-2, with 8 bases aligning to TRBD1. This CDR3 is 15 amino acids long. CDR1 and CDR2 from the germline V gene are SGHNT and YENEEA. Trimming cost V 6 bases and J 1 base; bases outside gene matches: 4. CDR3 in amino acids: CASRAGTGNTGELFF. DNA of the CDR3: TGTGCCAGCAGGGCCGGGACAGGGAACACCGGGGAGCTGTTTTTT. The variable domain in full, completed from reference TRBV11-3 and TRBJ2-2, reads EAGVVQSPRYKIIEKKQPVAFWCNPISGHNTLYWYLQNLGQGPELLIRYENEEAVDDSQLPKDRFSAERLKGVDSTLKIQPAELGDSAVYLCASRAGTGNTGELFFGEGSRLTVL.

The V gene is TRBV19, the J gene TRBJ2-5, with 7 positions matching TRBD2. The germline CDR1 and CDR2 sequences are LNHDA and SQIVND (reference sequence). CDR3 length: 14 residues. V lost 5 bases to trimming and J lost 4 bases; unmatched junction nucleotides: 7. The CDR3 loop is CASSQRGGGETQYF. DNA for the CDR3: TGTGCCAGTAGTCAACGGGGCGGGGGAGAGACCCAGTACTTC.

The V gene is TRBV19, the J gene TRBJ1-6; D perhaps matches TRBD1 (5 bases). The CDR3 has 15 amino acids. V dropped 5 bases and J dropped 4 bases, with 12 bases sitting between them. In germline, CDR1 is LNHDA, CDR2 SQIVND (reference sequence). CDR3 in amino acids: CASSVQGTYNSPLHF. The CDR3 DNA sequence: TGTGCCAGTAGTGTGCAGGGTACTTATAATTCACCCCTCCACTTT. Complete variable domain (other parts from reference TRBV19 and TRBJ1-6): DGGITQSPKYLFRKEGQNVTLSCEQNLNHDAMYWYRQDPGQGLRLIYYSQIVNDFQKGDIAEGYSVSREKKESFPLTVTSAQKNPTAFYLCASSVQGTYNSPLHFGNGTRLTVT.

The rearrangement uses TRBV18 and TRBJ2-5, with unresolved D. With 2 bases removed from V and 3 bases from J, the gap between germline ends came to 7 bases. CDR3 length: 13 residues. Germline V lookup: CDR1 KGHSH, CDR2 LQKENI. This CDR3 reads CASSPNLEETQYF. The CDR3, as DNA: TGTGCCAGCTCACCAAACCTAGAAGAGACCCAGTACTTC.

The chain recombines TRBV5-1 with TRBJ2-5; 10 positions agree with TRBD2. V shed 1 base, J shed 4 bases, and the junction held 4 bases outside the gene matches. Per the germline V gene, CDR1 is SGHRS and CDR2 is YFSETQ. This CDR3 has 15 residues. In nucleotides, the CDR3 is TGCGCCAGCAGCTTGAGGGCTAGCGGGGGAGAGACCCAGTACTTC. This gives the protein CASSLRASGGETQYF.

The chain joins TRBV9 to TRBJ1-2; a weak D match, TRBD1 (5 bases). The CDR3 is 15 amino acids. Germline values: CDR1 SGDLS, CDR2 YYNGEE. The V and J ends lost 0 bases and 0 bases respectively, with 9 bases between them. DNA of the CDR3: TGTGCCAGCAGCGTAGATGGGGGACCTAACTATGGCTACACCTTC. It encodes CASSVDGGPNYGYTF.